Listed here are 29 T cell receptor beta chains from one sample, sequenced in a study of control samples from healthy donors and cancer patients. Method: immunoSEQ multiplex PCR; TCRdb's copy keeps in-frame clones and lacks some. The sample carries some 150,000 clones, 90% to 95% recorded once. The specimen sequenced was blood. The receptors were sampled from a man between 40 and 49 years old in good health.

This rearrangement joins TRBV6-5 to TRBJ1-1; no definite D call. The CDR3 is 16 residues long. The ends were cut back, 0 bases at V and 4 bases at J, with 15 bases in the middle. Germline V gene lookup returns CDR1 MNHEY and CDR2 SVGAGI. Here the CDR3 reads CASSYSSIQVGTEAFF. Here the CDR3 DNA reads TGTGCCAGCAGTTACTCGAGTATCCAGGTGGGCACTGAAGCTTTCTTT.

The V call is TRBV6-2 or TRBV6-3, the J call TRBJ2-7, with 7 bases fitting TRBD1. The CDR3 length is 15 residues. The J segment lost 2 bases and the V segment lost 4 bases, leaving 8 bases of the junction unmatched. Germline lookup yields CDR1 MNHEY and CDR2 SVGEGT. CDR3 in amino acids: CASSLTGQYPYEQYF. The CDR3, as DNA: TGTGCCAGCAGTTTAACGGGACAGTACCCCTACGAGCAGTACTTC.

The rearrangement links TRBV5-4 to TRBJ2-7; the D is unclear. CDR1 SGHNT and CDR2 YYREEE come from the germline V gene (reference sequence). The CDR3 loop spans 15 amino acids. The V and J ends lost 4 bases and 0 bases respectively, with 14 bases between them. CDR3 bases: TGTGCCAGCAGCCCCCTTGGTCAGAGCTCCTACGAGCAGTACTTC. Protein product: CASSPLGQSSYEQYF.

The CDR3 sequence: CASSSLGQPNQPQHF. The DNA for the CDR3 is TGCGCCAGCAGTTCCCTCGGACAGCCCAATCAGCCCCAGCATTTT. This chain links TRBV10-2 with TRBJ1-5; a weak D match, TRBD1 (6 bases). Trimming removed 5 bases at V and 3 bases at J, with 14 bases between. Looked up from germline, CDR1 is WSHSY and CDR2 is SAAADI. The CDR3 sequence is 15 residues long.

The chain couples TRBV18 to TRBJ2-2; maybe TRBD2 (5 bases). V was shortened by 3 bases and J by 2 bases, with 10 bases between the two germline ends. This CDR3 has 15 amino acids. Germline values: CDR1 KGHSH, CDR2 LQKENI. The CDR3 sequence is CASSPSTINTGELFF. DNA for the CDR3: TGTGCCAGCTCACCCTCGACTATTAACACCGGGGAGCTGTTTTTT.

Note on this clone: This specimen includes other DNA sequences encoding the same CDR3. The chain is built from TRBV7-3 and TRBJ2-1, with TRBD2 identical over 7 bases. CDR1 is SGHTA, CDR2 FQGTGA, per germline. Trimming at V came to 2 bases and at J to 6 bases, leaving 4 bases not matched to a gene. The CDR3 has 14 amino acids. Here the CDR3 reads CASSLGGGSNEQFF. CDR3 bases: TGTGCCAGCAGCTTAGGCGGGGGTAGCAATGAGCAGTTCTTC.

The chain joins TRBV13 to TRBJ2-2; 10 positions match TRBD2. CDR1 is PRHDT and CDR2 is FYEKMQ in the germline V gene (reference sequence). The length of the CDR3 is 16 residues. V lost 4 bases to trimming and J lost 3 bases; unmatched junction nucleotides: 5. The CDR3 region is CASSSSLAGDTGELFF. In DNA form, the CDR3 reads TGTGCCAGCAGCTCGAGTCTAGCGGGGGACACCGGGGAGCTGTTTTTT.

The rearrangement links TRBV10-3 to TRBJ1-1; D is unresolved. The germline V and J ends were trimmed by 6 bases and 3 bases, with 8 bases remaining between them. CDR3 size: 12 residues. From germline, CDR1 is ENHRY and CDR2 SYGVKD. The CDR3 sequence: CAISGRDTEAFF. In DNA form, the CDR3 reads TGTGCCATCAGCGGGCGGGACACTGAAGCTTTCTTT.

The chain uses TRBV6-5 and TRBJ2-4; D ambiguous. There are 15 residues in the CDR3. Germline lookup yields CDR1 MNHEY and CDR2 SVGAGI. Trimming left V 5 bases short and J 0 bases short, with 11 bases between. CDR3 sequence: CASSTDILAKNIQYF. The DNA of the CDR3 is TGTGCCAGCAGTACTGACATACTAGCCAAAAACATTCAGTACTTC.

The chain links TRBV7-9 to TRBJ1-3; D is ambiguous. The CDR3 has 15 residues. V lost 2 bases to trimming and J lost 4 bases, with 12 bases between them. From germline, CDR1 is SEHNR and CDR2 FQNEAQ (reference sequence). This chain's CDR3 is CASSLNVNHGNTIYF. CDR3 DNA sequence: TGTGCCAGCAGCTTAAACGTGAACCACGGAAACACCATATATTTT.

The chain links TRBV7-9 to TRBJ1-1; 8 bases align to TRBD1. Trimming cost V 2 bases and J 8 bases; bases outside gene matches: 7. This CDR3 region has 14 residues. Germline V CDR1 and CDR2: SEHNR, FQNEAQ (reference sequence). The CDR3 here is CASSLPDRAGEAFF. The CDR3 region has the DNA TGTGCCAGCAGCTTACCGGACAGGGCTGGAGAAGCTTTCTTT. The whole variable domain, remainder taken from reference TRBV7-9 and TRBJ1-1, is DTGVSQNPRHKITKRGQNVTFRCDPISEHNRLYWYRQTLGQGPEFLTYFQNEAQLEKSRLLSDRFSAERPKGSFSTLEIQRTEQGDSAMYLCASSLPDRAGEAFFGQGTRLTVV.

The chain is built from TRBV4-1 and TRBJ2-7, with 7 bases lining up with TRBD1. The CDR3 covers 14 residues. V trimming: 5 bases; J trimming: 0 bases; junction bases outside the gene matches: 4. Germline CDR1 MGHRA, CDR2 YSYEKL. CDR3 sequence reads: CASSSTGLSYEQYF. The CDR3 region has the DNA TGCGCCAGCAGCTCGACAGGGCTCTCCTACGAGCAGTACTTC.

Only one count was recorded for this clone. The chain is built from TRBV6-2 or TRBV6-3 and TRBJ2-5, with 14 bases matching TRBD2. Germline loops: CDR1 MNHEY, CDR2 SVGEGT. CDR3 length: 18 amino acids. The junction had 13 bases not matched to a gene; V was cut back by 5 bases and J by 5 bases. This CDR3 is CASSRGLGTSGSGETQYF. CDR3 in DNA: TGTGCCAGCAGTCGGGGACTTGGGACTAGCGGGAGTGGGGAGACCCAGTACTTC.

The chain recombines TRBV9 with TRBJ2-3; the match to TRBD2 covers 13 bases. This CDR3 contains 15 residues. Germline V gene lookup returns CDR1 SGDLS and CDR2 YYNGEE. The junction had 8 bases not matched to a gene; V was cut back by 7 bases and J by 6 bases. The CDR3 DNA reads as TGTGCCAGCGACCCGACTAGCGGGAGGACGGATACGCAGTATTTT. Translating gives CASDPTSGRTDTQYF.

Only one count was recorded for this clone. This rearrangement joins TRBV25-1 to TRBJ2-7; D is ambiguous. This CDR3 has 13 residues. Germline CDR1 MGHDK, CDR2 SYGVNS. Trimming left V 5 bases short and J 6 bases short, with 14 bases between. Written as DNA, the CDR3 is TGTGCCAGCAGTCCGGTAGGGTCGGGCGAGCAGTACTTC. As protein: CASSPVGSGEQYF.

The chain uses TRBV7-9 and TRBJ2-7; 9 bases line up with TRBD1. CDR3 length: 14 residues. The V segment lost 5 bases and the J segment 2 bases; nucleotides outside the gene matches: 4. Germline V gives CDR1 SEHNR, CDR2 FQNEAQ (reference sequence). The chain's CDR3 is CASSSRQGAYEQYF. The CDR3 coding sequence is TGTGCCAGCAGCAGTCGACAGGGGGCCTACGAGCAGTACTTC.

The chain couples TRBV15 to TRBJ1-5; D ambiguous. Germline CDR1 LNHNV, CDR2 YYDKDF (reference sequence). Trimming left V 1 base short and J 0 bases short, with 28 bases between. The CDR3 length is 22 residues. CDR3 nucleotides: TGTGCCACCAGCAGAGTTGATAGTGTGTGGAAGCGGCCGACCTATAGCAATCAGCCCCAGCATTTT. Translating gives CATSRVDSVWKRPTYSNQPQHF.

Here the CDR3 DNA reads TGTGCCAGCAGCTTAGTTGGTTCTACTAGCACAGATACGCAGTATTTT. It yields the protein CASSLVGSTSTDTQYF. The V call is TRBV7-9, the J call TRBJ2-3, with D unclear. CDR3 length equals 16 residues. V was cut by 1 base and J by 0 bases, with 11 bases left in between. Germline-derived CDR1 and CDR2 are SEHNR and FQNEAQ (reference sequence). The full variable domain, completed using reference TRBV7-9 and TRBJ2-3, is DTGVSQNPRHKITKRGQNVTFRCDPISEHNRLYWYRQTLGQGPEFLTYFQNEAQLEKSRLLSDRFSAERPKGSFSTLEIQRTEQGDSAMYLCASSLVGSTSTDTQYFGPGTRLTVL.

The chain is built from TRBV6-2 or TRBV6-3 and TRBJ2-5, with TRBD2 matching 10 bases. CDR3 length: 16 amino acids. CDR1 and CDR2 from the germline V gene are MNHEY and SVGEGT. The J segment lost 4 bases and the V segment lost 2 bases, leaving 7 bases of the junction unmatched. The CDR3 DNA follows: TGTGCCAGCAGTTACGATCCGGTAGCGGGAGGAGAGACCCAGTACTTC. This sequence encodes CASSYDPVAGGETQYF.

CDR3 loop: CASQDSLKQFF. In DNA form, the CDR3 reads TGTGCCAGCCAGGACAGTCTGAAGCAGTTCTTC. The V call is TRBV19, the J call TRBJ2-1; D perhaps matches TRBD1 (6 bases). The V gene's germline CDR1 is LNHDA and CDR2 SQIVND (reference sequence). The V gene lost 9 bases and the J gene lost 11 bases, with 14 bases spanning the gap. The CDR3 runs to 11 residues.

This clone appeared a single time. The V call is TRBV5-1, the J call TRBJ2-1; 9 bases are a match to TRBD1. The germline V gene encodes CDR1 SGHRS and CDR2 YFSETQ. The CDR3 runs 13 residues. V gave up 4 bases and J gave up 8 bases; unmatched junction bases: 4. CDR3 sequence (DNA): TGCGCCAGCAGCCTGGACAGGGGCCATGAGCAGTTCTTC. Translation gives CASSLDRGHEQFF.

The V gene is TRBV18, the J gene TRBJ1-5, with D unclear. The germline V gene has CDR1 KGHSH and CDR2 LQKENI. V gave up 4 bases and J gave up 7 bases, with 8 bases separating them. The CDR3 sequence is 12 residues long. The CDR3 here is CASSQGGQPQHF. The CDR3 DNA reads as TGTGCCAGCTCACAGGGAGGCCAGCCCCAGCATTTT.

V usage is TRBV9 and J usage is TRBJ2-1; no clear D. Germline V gene lookup returns CDR1 SGDLS and CDR2 YYNGEE. V was cut by 0 bases and J by 2 bases, with 3 bases left in between. There are 13 residues in the CDR3. As DNA, the CDR3 is TGTGCCAGCAGCGTAGGGGCCTACAATGAGCAGTTCTTC. Translation gives CASSVGAYNEQFF.

The rearrangement uses TRBV10-1 and TRBJ1-3, with TRBD1 as a possible D gene (5 bases). The CDR3 consists of 14 residues. Germline V CDR1 and CDR2: WNHNN, SYGVQD (reference sequence). Trimming took off 6 bases at V and 2 bases at J, with 11 bases between the two ends. CDR3 in amino acids: CASSSPGAGNTIYF. The CDR3 DNA follows: TGCGCCAGCAGCTCCCCGGGGGCTGGAAACACCATATATTTT.

J is TRBJ2-2 and V is TRBV18; 9 bases line up with TRBD2. The CDR3 spans 18 residues. Per the germline V gene, CDR1 is KGHSH and CDR2 is LQKENI. V shed 2 bases and J 2 bases; nucleotides not matched to a gene: 9. The CDR3 is CASSPGSNSGRNTGELFF. CDR3 bases: TGTGCCAGCTCACCAGGAAGTAATAGCGGGAGAAACACCGGGGAGCTGTTTTTT. The whole variable domain, filled in from reference TRBV18 and TRBJ2-2, reads NAGVMQNPRHLVRRRGQEARLRCSPMKGHSHVYWYRQLPEEGLKFMVYLQKENIIDESGMPKERFSAEFPKEGPSILRIQQVVRGDSAAYFCASSPGSNSGRNTGELFFGEGSRLTVL.

The V call is TRBV9, the J call TRBJ2-1, with 8 nucleotides matching TRBD2. V gave up 0 bases and J gave up 7 bases; unmatched junction bases: 6. The CDR3 consists of 15 residues. Looked up from germline, CDR1 is SGDLS and CDR2 is YYNGEE. CDR3 DNA: TGTGCCAGCAGCGTAGTGAGTAGCGGGGAAAATGAGCAGTTCTTC. It encodes CASSVVSSGENEQFF.

The CDR3 here is CASSTVPGLAGGRFTGELFF. The DNA of the CDR3 is TGCGCCAGCAGCACAGTCCCGGGACTAGCGGGAGGGCGGTTCACCGGGGAGCTGTTTTTT. This chain links TRBV5-1 with TRBJ2-2; 16 bases line up with TRBD2. This CDR3 has 20 amino acids. The V gene's germline CDR1 is SGHRS and CDR2 YFSETQ. V was clipped by 4 bases and J by 4 bases; unmatched bases: 13.

The V call is TRBV19, the J call TRBJ1-3, with D unclear. The V end was cut by 10 bases, the J end by 4 bases, with 5 bases between. From germline, CDR1 is LNHDA and CDR2 SQIVND (reference sequence). This CDR3 region has 10 residues. The CDR3 bases are TGTGCCACACAGGGAAACACCATATATTTT. Protein product: CATQGNTIYF.

The chain couples TRBV5-6 to TRBJ2-7, with D perhaps TRBD1 (6 bases). The V end lost 4 bases, the J end lost 2 bases, and 10 bases lay between the germline ends. This CDR3 is built from 13 residues. Germline values: CDR1 SGHDT, CDR2 YYEEEE. Written as DNA, the CDR3 is TGTGCCAGCAGCACAGGGATTCCCTACGAGCAGTACTTC. Its protein product is CASSTGIPYEQYF.